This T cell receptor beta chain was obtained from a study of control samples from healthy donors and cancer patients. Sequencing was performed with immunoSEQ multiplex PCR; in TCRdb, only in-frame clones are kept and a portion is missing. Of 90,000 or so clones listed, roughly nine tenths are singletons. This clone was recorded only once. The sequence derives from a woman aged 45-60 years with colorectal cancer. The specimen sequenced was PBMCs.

Here the CDR3 reads CASSVGQLNTEAFF. CDR3 nucleotides: TGTGCCAGCAGCGTAGGACAGCTGAACACTGAAGCTTTCTTT. This chain uses TRBV9 with TRBJ1-1, with D perhaps matching TRBD1 (5 bases). This CDR3 is 14 amino acids long. The germline CDR1 and CDR2 sequences are SGDLS and YYNGEE. The germline V and J ends were trimmed by 0 bases and 0 bases, with 6 bases remaining between them.